The 22 T cell receptor beta chains listed next were all sequenced from one sample in a study of memory CD4+ T cells and cytomegalovirus serostatus (dated by TCRdb to 2018 to 2020). A FACSAria II was used to sort memory CD4+ T cells, defined as single viable CD3+CD4+CD8-CD45RO+ cells. The library was generated by the immunoSEQ multiplex PCR assay. TCRdb provides this immuneACCESS table in a form limited to in-frame rearrangements. Some clones are lacking; in checked studies, under half of them reflect an unresolved V gene, and why the rest are absent is not known. In all, the sample holds tens of thousands of clones, and approximately 77% of those were seen once. The ten largest clones add up to 0.75% to 0.9% of the sample. What was sequenced was memory CD4+ T cells from blood. All receptors derive from an adult in good health and CMV-seronegative.

The J gene is TRBJ1-1, the V gene TRBV5-1; weak D call: TRBD1 (5 bases). This CDR3 is built from 15 residues. Germline V CDR1 and CDR2: SGHRS, YFSETQ. Trimming removed 4 bases from V and 1 base from J, with 14 bases in between. The CDR3 is CASSPREGSNTEAFF. Written as DNA, the CDR3 is TGCGCCAGCAGCCCCAGAGAGGGGTCGAACACTGAAGCTTTCTTT.

V gene TRBV6-1 combines with J gene TRBJ1-4; 7 bases line up with TRBD1. The CDR3 length is 17 residues. CDR1 and CDR2 (germline): MNHNS, SASEGT. Trimming removed 2 bases from V and 7 bases from J; junction bases left unmatched: 13. The CDR3 region is CASSESITGTDGEKLFF. DNA of the CDR3: TGTGCCAGCAGTGAATCTATCACCGGGACAGACGGTGAAAAACTGTTTTTT.

The chain carries TRBV11-1 and TRBJ2-1; no reliable D call. The germline V gene has CDR1 SGHAT and CDR2 FQDESV (reference sequence). Trimming stripped 3 bases from V and 11 bases from J, with 8 bases between. The CDR3 consists of 11 residues. In DNA form, the CDR3 reads TGTGCCAGCAGCTTCTCTGAGCAGCAGTTCTTC. As protein: CASSFSEQQFF.

The rearrangement uses TRBV6-1 and TRBJ1-1; D gene unclear. Germline CDR1 MNHNS, CDR2 SASEGT. The CDR3 totals 14 residues. V dropped 3 bases and J dropped 5 bases, with 13 bases sitting between them. CDR3 sequence reads: CASSDQAPRTEAFF. The CDR3 DNA reads TGTGCCAGCAGTGACCAGGCCCCTAGGACTGAAGCTTTCTTT.

The chain is built from TRBV28 and TRBJ1-1, with D possibly matching TRBD1 (6 bases). V dropped 7 bases and J dropped 5 bases, with 32 bases sitting between them. CDR1 and CDR2 from the germline V gene are MDHEN and SYDVKM. The CDR3 has 19 residues. CDR3 protein: CASTILGVQGWGLRTEAFF. CDR3 in DNA: TGTGCCAGCACAATTCTAGGGGTACAGGGCTGGGGCTTGAGGACTGAAGCTTTCTTT. Drawing the rest from reference TRBV28 and TRBJ1-1, the complete variable domain is DVKVTQSSRYLVKRTGEKVFLECVQDMDHENMFWYRQDPGLGLRLIYFSYDVKMKEKGDIPEGYSVSREKKERFSLILESASTNQTSMYLCASTILGVQGWGLRTEAFFGQGTRLTVV.

V gene TRBV2 combines with J gene TRBJ2-5; 8 positions match TRBD2. Losses at the gene ends were 6 bases for V and 2 bases for J; bases not matched to a gene: 14. Per germline, CDR1 SNHLY and CDR2 FYNNEI. The CDR3 is 17 amino acids. CDR3 region: CASSPPSGRGGQETQYF. The CDR3 coding sequence is TGTGCCAGCAGCCCCCCCTCAGGACGGGGGGGGCAAGAGACCCAGTACTTC.

The chain combines TRBV28 with TRBJ2-4; D possibly uses TRBD1 or TRBD2 (5 bases each). CDR1 is MDHEN, CDR2 SYDVKM, per germline. Between the trimmed V and J ends, which lost 6 bases and 5 bases, there was a span of 14 bases. The CDR3 consists of 14 residues. The CDR3 protein is CASRAGGTQNIQYF. CDR3 sequence (DNA): TGTGCCAGCAGGGCTGGGGGAACTCAAAACATTCAGTACTTC.

The chain recombines TRBV7-8 with TRBJ2-2; 8 bases align to TRBD2. With 1 base clipped from V and 9 bases from J, the junction kept 25 bases outside the gene matches. The length of the CDR3 is 21 residues. Germline-derived CDR1 and CDR2 are SGHVS and FQNEAQ. The CDR3 here is CASSLGGLGLVRGEHRRELFF. The CDR3 region has the DNA TGTGCCAGCAGCTTAGGGGGGCTGGGACTAGTGCGGGGAGAACACCGCCGGGAGCTGTTTTTT.

V gene TRBV4-2 combines with J gene TRBJ2-3; perhaps TRBD2 as D (5 bases). The germline V gene has CDR1 LGHNA and CDR2 YNFKEQ. CDR3 length: 15 residues. V lost 4 bases and J lost 1, with 12 bases in between. The CDR3 coding sequence is TGTGCCAGCAGCCGCCCGGACGGGGGCACAGATACGCAGTATTTT. Residues: CASSRPDGGTDTQYF.

This clone was observed a handful of times. V is TRBV28 and J is TRBJ1-4; 7 positions agree with TRBD1. Germline values: CDR1 MDHEN, CDR2 SYDVKM. J gave up 3 bases and V 5 bases, and 3 bases lay outside the gene matches. The CDR3 has 14 amino acids. CDR3 region: CASSVTGANEKLFF. As DNA, the CDR3 is TGTGCCAGCAGTGTTACAGGGGCTAATGAAAAACTGTTTTTT.

This chain links TRBV2 with TRBJ1-3; D not certain. V lost 4 bases and J lost 8, with 6 bases in between. CDR1 SNHLY and CDR2 FYNNEI come from the germline V gene. The CDR3 has 11 residues. CDR3 in amino acids: CASSAAYTIYF. CDR3 DNA: TGTGCCAGCAGTGCCGCATACACCATATATTTT.

V usage is TRBV30 and J usage is TRBJ1-6; D is ambiguous. V lost 2 bases, J lost 0 bases, and 5 bases lay in between. This CDR3 has 14 residues. Looked up from germline, CDR1 is GTSNPN and CDR2 is SVGIG (reference sequence). The CDR3 sequence: CAWSWDSYNSPLHF. Written as DNA, the CDR3 is TGTGCCTGGAGTTGGGACTCCTATAATTCACCCCTCCACTTT.

V usage is TRBV5-4 and J usage is TRBJ1-1; TRBD1 agrees at 9 bases. V trimming: 4 bases; J trimming: 5 bases; junction bases outside the gene matches: 15. Germline CDR1 is SGHNT and CDR2 is YYREEE (reference sequence). This CDR3 spans 17 amino acids. The chain's CDR3 is CASSQRTGAPSGTEAFF. CDR3 nucleotides: TGTGCCAGCAGCCAGAGGACAGGGGCACCTTCTGGTACTGAAGCTTTCTTT.

V usage is TRBV13 and J usage is TRBJ2-5; D is perhaps TRBD2 (6 bases). The ends were cut back, 3 bases at V and 4 bases at J, with 12 bases in the middle. The CDR3 runs 14 residues. Germline assignment: CDR1 PRHDT and CDR2 FYEKMQ (reference sequence). This CDR3 reads CASSFSSSGETQYF. CDR3 coding DNA: TGTGCCAGCAGCTTCAGTAGTAGCGGAGAGACCCAGTACTTC.

This clone was counted a few times. The chain carries TRBV28 and TRBJ1-3, with D perhaps matching TRBD1 (5 bases). This CDR3 has 14 residues. Germline values: CDR1 MDHEN, CDR2 SYDVKM. V was cut by 3 bases and J by 2 bases, with 8 bases left in between. The CDR3 sequence: CASSLVRAGNTIYF. CDR3 coding DNA: TGTGCCAGCAGTTTGGTCAGGGCTGGAAACACCATATATTTT. Based on the CDR3 plus reference TRBV28 and TRBJ1-3, the full variable domain is DVKVTQSSRYLVKRTGEKVFLECVQDMDHENMFWYRQDPGLGLRLIYFSYDVKMKEKGDIPEGYSVSREKKERFSLILESASTNQTSMYLCASSLVRAGNTIYFGEGSWLTVV.

V gene TRBV4-1 combines with J gene TRBJ1-1, with 10 bases lining up with TRBD1. The V gene end was trimmed by 3 bases and the J gene end by 5 bases; junction bases not matched to a gene: 6. CDR3 length: 15 residues. Per germline, CDR1 MGHRA and CDR2 YSYEKL. The CDR3 here is CASSQVGQGRTEAFF. Written as DNA, the CDR3 is TGCGCCAGCAGCCAGGTGGGACAGGGGAGGACTGAAGCTTTCTTT.

For the CDR3, the DNA is TGTGCCAGCAGCTCCTATAGTTACAGGGCTACCGGGGAGCTGTTTTTT. It codes for CASSSYSYRATGELFF. The chain employs TRBV7-2 and TRBJ2-2, with D possibly matching TRBD1 (6 bases). The CDR3 covers 16 residues. Deletions cut 4 bases from V and 5 bases from J, with 17 bases between. Germline CDR1 and CDR2: SGHTA and FQGNSA.

The V and J genes are TRBV7-3 and TRBJ2-2; 10 nucleotides agree with TRBD2. The CDR3 contains 15 residues. V shed 5 bases and J 5 bases; nucleotides not matched to a gene: 5. CDR1 and CDR2 from the germline V gene are SGHTA and FQGTGA. The CDR3 loop reads CASSPWTSGTGELFF. As DNA, the CDR3 is TGTGCCAGCAGCCCGTGGACTAGCGGTACCGGGGAGCTGTTTTTT. Looking up the rest from reference TRBV7-3 and TRBJ2-2 gives the full variable domain: GAGVSQTPSNKVTEKGKYVELRCDPISGHTALYWYRQSLGQGPEFLIYFQGTGAADDSGLPNDRFFAVRPEGSVSTLKIQRTERGDSAVYLCASSPWTSGTGELFFGEGSRLTVL.

CDR3 protein: CAINLLHGYTF. The CDR3 DNA follows: TGTGCCATCAACCTCCTTCATGGCTACACCTTC. This chain links TRBV2 with TRBJ1-2; D gene uncertain. The germline V gene has CDR1 SNHLY and CDR2 FYNNEI. The V end lost 10 bases, the J end lost 6 bases, and 12 bases lay between the germline ends. The CDR3 loop spans 11 amino acids.

This chain uses TRBV7-9 with TRBJ2-1, with 8 bases matching TRBD2. This CDR3 is built from 17 residues. J lost 5 bases, V lost 5 bases, and 14 bases had no gene match. In germline, CDR1 is SEHNR, CDR2 FQNEAQ (reference sequence). The CDR3 coding sequence is TGTGCCAGCAGCCAAACCCTGGGACTAGGAAAGAACAATGAGCAGTTCTTC. Its translation: CASSQTLGLGKNNEQFF.

The sample holds a few counts of this clone. This chain connects TRBV30 to TRBJ1-1; a weak D match, TRBD1 (5 bases). The germline gives CDR1 GTSNPN, CDR2 SVGIG (reference sequence). Trimming shortened V by 0 bases and J by 6 bases, and 11 bases separated the two germline ends. CDR3 length: 13 residues. The CDR3 DNA is TGTGCCTGGAGTGTACTGGGGACCTCTGAAGCTTTCTTT. As protein: CAWSVLGTSEAFF.

The chain carries TRBV6-1 and TRBJ1-4; no reliable D call. Germline V gene data show CDR1 as MNHNS and CDR2 as SASEGT. This CDR3 contains 14 residues. Trimming cost V 4 bases and J 0 bases, with 6 bases left between them. CDR3 in amino acids: CASSVRPTNEKLFF. In DNA, the CDR3 is TGTGCCAGCAGTGTACGTCCAACTAATGAAAAACTGTTTTTT.